This T cell receptor beta chain came from a study of blood T cell repertoires in COVID-19. Overall study: Spain, Italy and the United States supplied samples that represented acute and convalescent COVID-19.

This CDR3 comprises 17 residues. CDR1 SGHVS and CDR2 FQNEAQ come from the germline V gene. V was trimmed by 5 bases and J by 3 bases, leaving 21 bases between them. Assay used: immunoSEQ multiplex PCR; TCRdb lists only in-frame clones, some missing. Here the sample spans more than 140,000 clones, around 84% being singletons. The sequence was collected from a woman between 50 and 59 years old in a cohort sampled during active or convalescent COVID-19. The V call is TRBV7-8, the J call TRBJ2-3, with D possibly TRBD2 on 7 matching bases. Sample: peripheral blood. The CDR3 DNA reads as TGTGCCAGCAGCCCGGGACTACAAATGACAGGAACAGATACGCAGTATTTT. Its translation: CASSPGLQMTGTDTQYF.